This T cell receptor (beta chain) stems from a study of blood T cell repertoires in COVID-19. The CDR3 totals 13 residues. V lost 1 base and J 4 bases, leaving 7 bases between the germline ends. Some clones are missing from TCRdb's copy, which holds only in-frame ones; the method was immunoSEQ multiplex PCR. Of around 140,000 clones in the sample, about 87% were seen once. The sample was PBMCs or T cells enriched from blood (not recorded which). The sequence was obtained from a man aged 45-65 years in a cohort exposed to, infected with or recovered from COVID-19 (not recorded which). V usage is TRBV12-3 or TRBV12-4 and J usage is TRBJ1-1; no reliable D call. CDR3 sequence: CASSLVGSTEAFF. The CDR3 nucleotides read TGTGCCAGCAGTTTAGTCGGGAGCACTGAAGCTTTCTTT.